These T cell receptor beta chains were read from a single sample in a study of T-cell memory formation after mild COVID-19. TCRdb used MiXCR to reprocess the 5' RACE reads, holding one entry per CDR3 protein. The profile shows about 400,000 distinct CDR3 sequences, 20% to 30% of them singletons. The specimen was PBMCs or a T cell subset sorted from them (not recorded which). Source of these receptors: an adult woman who had mild COVID-19 (a few samples of this study predate the infection). Cell type and time point are not known. Both conserved end residues are part of each CDR3. A D gene is named only where the DNA matches it firmly.

D	V	J	CDR3
NA	TRBV25-1	TRBJ2-5	CASSADSQETQYF
NA	TRBV20-1	TRBJ1-5	CSALLQGLNNQPQHF
TRBD1	TRBV7-8	TRBJ2-2	CASSLRGQGRDTGELFF
NA	TRBV4-1	TRBJ2-3	CASSQVILVADTQYF
NA	TRBV14	TRBJ2-5	CASSQDSGGETQYF
NA	TRBV25-1	TRBJ2-3	CASSMGLTQYF
NA	TRBV24-1	TRBJ2-3	CATSDPRGEATDTQYF
NA	TRBV4-1	TRBJ2-4	CASSPVDAKNIQYF
NA	TRBV2	TRBJ2-7	CASNPGSIHEQYF
NA	TRBV27	TRBJ2-5	CASSSDSLGETQYF
TRBD1	TRBV30	TRBJ1-2	CAWSVAGTGSGYGYTF
NA	TRBV5-1	TRBJ2-2	CASTQTRSFNTGELFF
NA	TRBV3-1	TRBJ1-3	CASSQAIQALSGNTIYF
TRBD2	TRBV3-1	TRBJ2-1	CASSQASGASGLLGEQFF
NA	TRBV23-1	TRBJ2-7	CASSQAGLSSYEQYF
NA	TRBV12-3/TRBV12-4	TRBJ2-5	CASSSHGGTKETQYF
NA	TRBV5-1	TRBJ1-2	CASSWGTETNYGYTF
NA	TRBV6-2/TRBV6-3	TRBJ1-1	CASITRGYHEAFF
NA	TRBV9	TRBJ2-7	CASSVDGATYEQYF
NA	TRBV7-2	TRBJ2-7	CASSFLPGEQYF
NA	TRBV5-6	TRBJ2-6	CASSLATDSGANVLTF
TRBD2	TRBV12-3/TRBV12-4	TRBJ2-1	CASSKREGRNEQFF
TRBD2	TRBV7-9	TRBJ2-7	CASTVAGLYEQYF
NA	TRBV6-2/TRBV6-3	TRBJ2-3	CASSPSFRPDTQYF
TRBD2	TRBV5-1	TRBJ2-5	CASSLSLAGGQETQYF
TRBD2	TRBV10-3	TRBJ2-1	CAISGASGGLNEQFF
NA	TRBV7-6	TRBJ2-1	CASSLRPQGSEQFF
NA	TRBV7-9	TRBJ2-1	CASSLARSIEQFF
NA	TRBV20-1	TRBJ1-2	CSARDGPGSGYTF
TRBD1	TRBV5-1	TRBJ2-2	CASSSGTGGTGELFF
NA	TRBV4-1	TRBJ2-3	CASSQMGRNTDTQYF
NA	TRBV6-5	TRBJ1-5	CASRSTGVGQPQHF
NA	TRBV12-3/TRBV12-4	TRBJ1-2	CASSLSSRDGYTF
TRBD2	TRBV6-2/TRBV6-3	TRBJ2-7	CASTGGLGTSFYEQYF
NA	TRBV11-1	TRBJ1-1	CASSLDTVMNTEAFF
TRBD1	TRBV20-1	TRBJ2-5	CSADPTGKETQYF
TRBD1	TRBV3-1	TRBJ2-7	CASSPAGTGFSYEQYF
NA	TRBV9	TRBJ2-7	CASSEDRSSYEQYF
NA	TRBV28	TRBJ1-6	CASSRTAPSNSPLHF
NA	TRBV12-3/TRBV12-4	TRBJ1-5	CASSPDRLNQPQHF
TRBD1	TRBV23-1	TRBJ1-6	CASRDRGRESYNSPLHF
NA	TRBV12-3/TRBV12-4	TRBJ2-6	CASSPLLGDSGANVLTF
NA	TRBV2	TRBJ1-5	CASSERGVGGQPQHF
TRBD2	TRBV14	TRBJ2-1	CASSQISGRSYNEQFF
NA	TRBV6-6	TRBJ2-4	CASSWGEAKNIQYF
TRBD2	TRBV2	TRBJ2-5	CASRDPGTSLTETQYF
NA	TRBV24-1	TRBJ1-1	CATSDTTTNTEAFF
NA	TRBV5-1	TRBJ1-3	CASSLGGTSSGNTIYF
TRBD1	TRBV19	TRBJ1-2	CATTDRGYGYTF
TRBD2	TRBV11-2	TRBJ2-5	CASSLGPGGETQYF
TRBD2	TRBV4-2	TRBJ2-5	CASSQWTSGNQETQYF
TRBD1	TRBV30	TRBJ2-7	CAWTGQGGSYEQYF